This paragraph reports one T cell receptor beta chain. Trimming pared 4 bases from V and 0 bases from J, leaving 9 bases between. The germline gives CDR1 MGHDK, CDR2 SYGVNS. The CDR3 sequence is 15 residues long. RNA was extracted and reverse transcribed into cDNA as the sequencing template. The assay was immunoSEQ multiplex PCR, and TCRdb's table has in-frame clones only and misses some. The sample shows approximately 280,000 clones, roughly 64% of them seen only once. This sample was taken from a study of CD8+ T cells in alopecia areata. Documented treatment: oral pan-JAK inhibitor, 5-10 mg twice daily. Collection of lesional scalp punch biopsies and peripheral blood was performed in alopecia areata patients. Sorted out of PBMCs were CD4+ T cells and CD8+ T cells.

The chain is built from TRBV25-1 and TRBJ2-2; no firm D call. The sequencing here drew on CD4+ T cells sorted from blood, taken at week 24, from a patient treated with tofacitinib. This TCR derives from a human donor with alopecia areata. Here the CDR3 DNA reads TGTGCCAGCAGTGCCTACTCCGCGAACACCGGGGAGCTGTTTTTT. It encodes CASSAYSANTGELFF.